What follows describes a single T cell receptor beta chain. This clone's antigen is unknown. No much larger clonotype is one base removed from it; base qualities were not supplied. This specimen comes from a study of control samples from healthy donors and cancer patients (dated by TCRdb to about 2020). Library generation was performed with the immunoSEQ multiplex PCR assay. The source is immuneACCESS, and TCRdb retained only in-frame sequences with V and J called. Part of the clones is not carried over; for the studies checked, unresolved V genes explain less than half of this, and the remainder is unexplained. The sample table shows about 170,000 clones, and 91% are seen once. Of the sample, 2% to 2.5% falls within the top ten clones. From the germline V gene, CDR1 is SGHVS and CDR2 is FNYEAQ. From the cysteine up to the phenylalanine, the CDR3 has a length of 20 residues. Kept here is only the CDR3 DNA, which spans 60 bases and is read in frame from base 1. Trimming leaves V shorter by 1 base and J shorter by 0 bases, with the junction holding 15 bases beyond the gene matches.

The TCR originated in a woman aged 40 to 50 in good health. The specimen sequenced was blood. The chain couples TRBV7-6 to TRBJ1-3, with 7 bases in between that match TRBD1. The CDR3 here reads CASSLVQGQLVTHSGNTIYF. The DNA reads TGTGCCAGCAGCTTAGTTCAGGGACAGTTGGTTACCCACTCTGGAAACACCATATATTTT.